A single sample is the source of the 23 T cell receptor beta chains below, sequenced in a study of shared clonotypes between healthy human individuals. This table comes from immunoSEQ multiplex PCR, and its TCRdb copy is limited to in-frame clones, with some not included. The table shows approximately 2.5 million clones, with approximately 93% occurring only once. Sequences were obtained from naive CD4+ T cells from PBMCs. Subset described: CD45RA+ positively selected. These receptors were obtained from a man aged 18 to 29 in good health. Some clones in this sample may be carry-over from other donors' samples.

The V call is TRBV9, the J call TRBJ2-5; D might be TRBD2 (6 bases). Trimming pared 3 bases from V and 5 bases from J, leaving 17 bases between. The CDR3 spans 15 residues. CDR1 SGDLS and CDR2 YYNGEE come from the germline V gene. DNA of the CDR3: TGTGCCAGCAGCGCCGCCGGGAGATTAGAGGAGACCCAGTACTTC. Translated, it gives CASSAAGRLEETQYF.

The rearrangement joins TRBV19 to TRBJ1-4; 9 bases line up with TRBD1. V dropped 0 bases and J dropped 7; count of bases not matched to a gene: 12. Germline V gives CDR1 LNHDA, CDR2 SQIVND (reference sequence). The CDR3 is made up of 18 amino acids. The CDR3 sequence is CASSIDPQDRGVSEKLFF. For the CDR3, the DNA is TGTGCCAGTAGTATAGATCCCCAGGACAGGGGAGTTAGTGAAAAACTGTTTTTT.

The chain joins TRBV28 to TRBJ2-1; the D gene is possibly TRBD1 (7 bases). This CDR3 is built from 15 residues. The V end lost 2 bases, the J end lost 6 bases, and 14 bases lay between the germline ends. Germline V lookup: CDR1 MDHEN, CDR2 SYDVKM. The CDR3 sequence is CASSLPRQGGNEQFF. In DNA form, the CDR3 reads TGTGCCAGCAGTTTACCCCGGCAGGGGGGCAATGAGCAGTTCTTC.

V is TRBV29-1 and J is TRBJ2-3, with TRBD1 matching over 10 bases. This CDR3 contains 15 residues. The V segment lost 7 bases and the J segment 2 bases; nucleotides outside the gene matches: 9. Germline V gene sequence: CDR1 SQVTM, CDR2 ANQGSEA. CDR3 sequence reads: CSGLAGTGDTDTQYF. In nucleotides, the CDR3 is TGCAGCGGACTTGCCGGGACAGGGGACACAGATACGCAGTATTTT.

The chain joins TRBV25-1 to TRBJ2-3, with D unclear. The length of the CDR3 is 13 residues. From germline, CDR1 is MGHDK and CDR2 SYGVNS. Trimming stripped 1 base from V and 7 bases from J, with 9 bases between. The CDR3 region is CASSESGVHTQYF. CDR3 sequence (DNA): TGTGCCAGCAGTGAATCAGGTGTGCATACGCAGTATTTT.

The chain employs TRBV5-4 and TRBJ2-3; TRBD2 agrees at 12 bases. The CDR3 runs 16 residues. CDR1 is SGHNT, CDR2 YYREEE, per germline (reference sequence). The J segment lost 3 bases and the V segment lost 6 bases, leaving 8 bases of the junction unmatched. The CDR3 region has the DNA TGTGCCAGCAACCAAAGACTAGCGGGAGTTACAGATACGCAGTATTTT. Protein product: CASNQRLAGVTDTQYF.

This rearrangement joins TRBV7-2 to TRBJ2-3; 10 bases agree with TRBD2. The CDR3 contains 15 residues. CDR1 SGHTA and CDR2 FQGNSA come from the germline V gene. V dropped 5 bases and J dropped 8; count of bases not matched to a gene: 10. The CDR3 sequence is CASSRELAGDGTQYF. In nucleotides, the CDR3 is TGTGCCAGCAGCCGGGAGCTAGCGGGAGATGGTACGCAGTATTTT.

This clone occurred a few times. This rearrangement joins TRBV19 to TRBJ1-5; no clear D gene. This CDR3 is 11 amino acids long. Germline loops: CDR1 LNHDA, CDR2 SQIVND (reference sequence). The V end was cut by 8 bases, the J end by 15 bases, with 17 bases between. The DNA of the CDR3 is TGTGCCAGTTCCGGAGGCCGGGCAGGGCATTTT. Its protein product is CASSGGRAGHF.

This clone was observed once. This chain joins TRBV4-2 and TRBJ2-5; 11 bases align to TRBD2. The CDR3 has 15 amino acids. The trim removed 3 bases at V and 4 bases at J, leaving 4 bases unmatched. The germline V gene has CDR1 LGHNA and CDR2 YNFKEQ. In DNA form, the CDR3 reads TGTGCCAGCAGCCAGGGACTAGCGGTTGGAGAGACCCAGTACTTC. Translation gives CASSQGLAVGETQYF.

The rearrangement links TRBV5-1 to TRBJ2-1; TRBD2 matches at 16 bases. The CDR3 has 19 amino acids. V shed 0 bases, J shed 4 bases, and the junction held 7 bases outside the gene matches. Germline CDR1 is SGHRS and CDR2 is YFSETQ. The DNA for the CDR3 is TGCGCCAGCAGCTTGGTTGGGGGACTAGCGGGAGGGCGGTACAATGAGCAGTTCTTC. It yields the protein CASSLVGGLAGGRYNEQFF. The full variable domain, its missing parts supplied by reference TRBV5-1 and TRBJ2-1, is KAGVTQTPRYLIKTRGQQVTLSCSPISGHRSVSWYQQTPGQGLQFLFEYFSETQRNKGNFPGRFSGRQFSNSRSEMNVSTLELGDSALYLCASSLVGGLAGGRYNEQFFGPGTRLTVL.

The gene calls are TRBV7-2 and TRBJ2-5; TRBD2 matches 9 bases. V gave up 4 bases and J gave up 5 bases; unmatched junction bases: 11. The CDR3 covers 16 residues. Germline-derived CDR1 and CDR2 are SGHTA and FQGNSA. The CDR3 loop reads CASSSNGGLAFETQYF. DNA for the CDR3: TGTGCCAGCAGCTCGAACGGGGGACTAGCTTTTGAGACCCAGTACTTC.

J is TRBJ2-1 and V is TRBV7-9; D gene ambiguous. Germline V gene lookup returns CDR1 SEHNR and CDR2 FQNEAQ (reference sequence). Trimming removed 2 bases from V and 8 bases from J, with 16 bases in between. This CDR3 spans 15 amino acids. The DNA for the CDR3 is TGTGCCAGCAGCTTACGAAGGGCTATTAGTTATGAGCAGTTCTTC. This encodes CASSLRRAISYEQFF.

The gene calls are TRBV15 and TRBJ1-4; no reliable D call. The CDR3 sequence is 16 residues long. V gave up 1 base and J gave up 5 bases, with 14 bases separating them. Germline lookup yields CDR1 LNHNV and CDR2 YYDKDF (reference sequence). The CDR3 here is CATSRGLTDTNEKLFF. In DNA form, the CDR3 reads TGTGCCACCAGCAGAGGGTTGACGGATACCAATGAAAAACTGTTTTTT.

V gene TRBV28 combines with J gene TRBJ1-4; 7 bases fit TRBD1. Germline V lookup: CDR1 MDHEN, CDR2 SYDVKM. The J segment lost 8 bases and the V segment lost 5 bases, leaving 14 bases of the junction unmatched. CDR3 length: 16 residues. The CDR3 DNA is TGTGCCAGCAGTGTCTCCCAAAGGGGGCCGGGGGAAAAACTGTTTTTT. Its protein product is CASSVSQRGPGEKLFF.

This chain joins TRBV7-6 and TRBJ2-7, with 7 bases that match TRBD1. This CDR3 comprises 15 residues. In germline, CDR1 is SGHVS, CDR2 FNYEAQ. V lost 1 base to trimming and J lost 1 base; unmatched junction nucleotides: 4. The CDR3 DNA reads as TGTGCCAGCAGCTTAGAAAACAGGGGTTCCTACGAGCAGTACTTC. Amino acid sequence: CASSLENRGSYEQYF.

Only one count was recorded for this clone. The chain links TRBV7-2 to TRBJ1-5; 7 bases align to TRBD1. The junction had 7 bases not matched to a gene; V was cut back by 5 bases and J by 6 bases. Germline loops: CDR1 SGHTA, CDR2 FQGNSA. The CDR3 runs to 14 residues. CDR3 loop: CASSTRQGVQPQHF. CDR3 DNA: TGTGCCAGCAGCACGAGGCAGGGGGTTCAGCCCCAGCATTTT.

The chain joins TRBV14 to TRBJ1-1; D is undetermined. The CDR3 sequence is 16 residues long. Germline-derived CDR1 and CDR2 are SGHDN and FVKESK. Trimming removed 2 bases from V and 1 base from J, with 14 bases in between. DNA of the CDR3: TGTGCCAGCAGCCAACCCACTCTGGCAGGGAACACTGAAGCTTTCTTT. It specifies CASSQPTLAGNTEAFF. Full variable domain (missing parts from reference TRBV14 and TRBJ1-1): EAGVTQFPSHSVIEKGQTVTLRCDPISGHDNLYWYRRVMGKEIKFLLHFVKESKQDESGMPNNRFLAERTGGTYSTLKVQPAELEDSGVYFCASSQPTLAGNTEAFFGQGTRLTVV.

The chain joins TRBV6-6 to TRBJ2-3; 10 bases fit TRBD2. Germline-derived CDR1 and CDR2 are MNHNY and SVGAGI (reference sequence). With 6 bases clipped from V and 4 bases from J, the junction kept 4 bases outside the gene matches. There are 14 residues in the CDR3. CDR3 in DNA: TGTGCCAGCAGAACTAGCGGGAAGGCAGATACGCAGTATTTT. Its translation is CASRTSGKADTQYF.

The genes are TRBV4-1 and TRBJ2-4; tentative D call: TRBD1 (5 bases). Germline V gene sequence: CDR1 MGHRA, CDR2 YSYEKL. Trimming removed 2 bases from V and 1 base from J, with 12 bases in between. This CDR3 region has 16 residues. CDR3 bases: TGCGCCAGCAGCCAACCCGCGACAGTTGCCAAAAACATTCAGTACTTC. Translating gives CASSQPATVAKNIQYF.

The V gene is TRBV10-3, the J gene TRBJ2-7; D uncertain. The CDR3 spans 13 residues. Germline V gives CDR1 ENHRY, CDR2 SYGVKD. V was pared by 0 bases and J by 6 bases, with 9 bases between. The CDR3 DNA sequence: TGTGCCATCAGTGAGTCCAATGGCTTCGAGCAGTACTTC. This gives the protein CAISESNGFEQYF.

The count of this clone is one. The same CDR3 arises from other DNA sequences in this sample as well. The V call is TRBV29-1, the J call TRBJ2-3; D gene ambiguous. V was shortened by 5 bases and J by 3 bases, with 9 bases between the two germline ends. There are 12 residues in the CDR3. Germline lookup yields CDR1 SQVTM and CDR2 ANQGSEA. The CDR3 is CSVSLGTDTQYF. The DNA of the CDR3 is TGCAGCGTTTCCCTAGGGACAGATACGCAGTATTTT.

The gene calls are TRBV9 and TRBJ1-6; D uncertain. The CDR3 contains 15 residues. From germline, CDR1 is SGDLS and CDR2 YYNGEE. V dropped 0 bases and J dropped 7 bases, with 11 bases sitting between them. The CDR3 here is CASSVDPGRNSPLHF. The CDR3 bases are TGTGCCAGCAGCGTAGATCCGGGTAGGAATTCACCCCTCCACTTT.

This chain uses TRBV11-3 with TRBJ2-1; 9 bases match TRBD2. The CDR3 loop spans 15 amino acids. Looked up from germline, CDR1 is SGHNT and CDR2 is YENEEA. With 2 bases clipped from V and 4 bases from J, the junction kept 3 bases outside the gene matches. The DNA of the CDR3 is TGTGCCAGCAGCTTAAGACTAGCGGCTTACAATGAGCAGTTCTTC. Its translation: CASSLRLAAYNEQFF.